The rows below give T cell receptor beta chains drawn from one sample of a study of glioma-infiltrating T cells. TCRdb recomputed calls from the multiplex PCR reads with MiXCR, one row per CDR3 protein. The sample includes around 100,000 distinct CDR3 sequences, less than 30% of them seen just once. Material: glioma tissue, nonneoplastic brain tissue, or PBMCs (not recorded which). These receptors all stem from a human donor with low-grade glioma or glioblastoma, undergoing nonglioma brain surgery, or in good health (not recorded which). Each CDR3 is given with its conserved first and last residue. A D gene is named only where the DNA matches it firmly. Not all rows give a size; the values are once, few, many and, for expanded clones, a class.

TGCAGTGCTAGAGAGACGGTAACTCAGCCCCAGCATTTT CSARETVTQPQHF . many TRBJ1-5 13 TRBV20-1
TGTGCCGGCGCCGACAGTTCCAATCAGCCCCAGCATTTT CAGADSSNQPQHF . . TRBJ1-5 13 TRBV6-5
TGTGCCAGCAGCTTTGGACTAGCGGGGTCAGATACGCAGTATTTT CASSFGLAGSDTQYF TRBD2 . TRBJ2-3 15 TRBV7-3
TGTGCCAGCAGCCGGGACGGAGATGAAGCTTTCTTT CASSRDGDEAFF . many TRBJ1-1 12 TRBV6-1
TGTGCCAGCTCGGGGACCACTAACTATGGCTACACCTTC CASSGTTNYGYTF . few TRBJ1-2 13 TRBV7-2
TGTGCCAGCAGCTCCCGACGGGGAACCTACAATGAGCAGTTCTTC CASSSRRGTYNEQFF . many TRBJ2-1 15 TRBV7-3
TGTGCCAGCAGTTTAGACGGGGCTCTCAATCAGCCCCAGCATTTT CASSLDGALNQPQHF . many TRBJ1-5 15 TRBV28
TGTGCCAGCAGCCAACAGCGGGATGGCTCCTACGAGCAGTACTTC CASSQQRDGSYEQYF TRBD2 . TRBJ2-7 15 TRBV9
TGTGCCACCAGTGATCGGACAGGGAAGATCAATGAGCAGTTCTTC CATSDRTGKINEQFF TRBD1 many TRBJ2-1 15 TRBV24-1
TGCGCCAGCAGCTTAGATGGCACCGATGTCATGAACACTGAAGCTTTCTTT CASSLDGTDVMNTEAFF . . TRBJ1-1 17 TRBV5-1
TGTGCCAGCAGCCCTAGGACTAACGGGGTCACAGATACGCAGTATTTT CASSPRTNGVTDTQYF . . TRBJ2-3 16 TRBV5-6
TGTGCCAGCAGTACTACCGGGACAGGGACTTACGAGCAGTACTTC CASSTTGTGTYEQYF TRBD1 many TRBJ2-7 15 TRBV6-1
TGTGCCAGCAGTGAAACGAGCGGGGAGTATACCCAGTACTTC CASSETSGEYTQYF TRBD2 . TRBJ2-5 14 TRBV2
TGTGCCAGCAGCCAAAGCGTAACAGGGGAGTTCTTC CASSQSVTGEFF TRBD1 many TRBJ2-1 12 TRBV3-1
TGTGCCAGCAGCACCCGGACAGGAAACAATGAGCAGTTCTTC CASSTRTGNNEQFF TRBD1 many TRBJ2-1 14 TRBV7-8
TGCGCCAGCATGCCTGGGAGCGGGGTTCAAGAGACCCAGTACTTC CASMPGSGVQETQYF TRBD2 few TRBJ2-5 15 TRBV6-1
TGTGCCAGCAGTACACAGCGGGGTATAGATACGCAGTATTTT CASSTQRGIDTQYF TRBD2 . TRBJ2-3 14 TRBV12-3/TRBV12-4
TGTGCCAGCAGCTTCTGGGAGACTAATGAAAAACTGTTTTTT CASSFWETNEKLFF . few TRBJ1-4 14 TRBV5-4
TGTGCCAGCAGTTTCTTAGAGTATGATCAGCCCCAGCATTTT CASSFLEYDQPQHF . many TRBJ1-5 14 TRBV12-3/TRBV12-4
TGTGCCAGCAGCTTGGTATCGGCAGATACGCAGTATTTT CASSLVSADTQYF . few TRBJ2-3 13 TRBV5-6
TGCAGTGCTAGAAGAACCACGAACACCGGGGAGCTGTTTTTT CSARRTTNTGELFF . many TRBJ2-2 14 TRBV20-1
TGCAGTGCTACTCGTGGGGGGTCGGAGGCTTTCTTT CSATRGGSEAFF . many TRBJ1-1 12 TRBV20-1
TGCAGTGCCCCGGGGCAGGGGGCAGAGACCCAGTACTTC CSAPGQGAETQYF TRBD1 many TRBJ2-5 13 TRBV20-1
TGTGCCAGCAGCTTCTCTAGCTACTCAGACTACGAGCAGTACTTC CASSFSSYSDYEQYF . . TRBJ2-7 15 TRBV7-8
TGCGCCAGCAGCCAAGACGCTGGTACTGGACGGCCTTATCAGCCCCAGCATTTT CASSQDAGTGRPYQPQHF . few TRBJ1-5 18 TRBV4-1
TGCGCCAGCAGCGCCCGGGACAGGGCAACCTACGAGCAGTACTTC CASSARDRATYEQYF TRBD1 few TRBJ2-7 15 TRBV4-1
TGTGCCAGCAGTTACTCCCCGGGGGGCATCCAAGAGACCCAGTACTTC CASSYSPGGIQETQYF . many TRBJ2-5 16 TRBV6-6
TGCGCCATCACCAAAACTACGGGGTTCGATGGCTACACCTTC CAITKTTGFDGYTF . . TRBJ1-2 14 TRBV6-1
TGTGCCAGCAGCCCCGGACACGTGAACACTGAAGCTTTCTTT CASSPGHVNTEAFF . many TRBJ1-1 14 TRBV7-2
TGCAGTGCTAGAGGTGTTATCACCGCCGCCGGGGAGCTGTTTTTT CSARGVITAAGELFF . . TRBJ2-2 15 TRBV20-1
TGTGCCAGCAGTTTCCGAAGGGGACTAGCACTCGAGCAGTACTTC CASSFRRGLALEQYF TRBD2 many TRBJ2-7 15 TRBV27
TGTGCCAGCAGTTTGGTAGGGACGGATTTCTCTGGGGCCAACGTCCTGACTTTC CASSLVGTDFSGANVLTF . . TRBJ2-6 18 TRBV28
TGTGCCAGCAGTGAATATGTAGGTTCACCCCTCCACTTT CASSEYVGSPLHF . many TRBJ1-6 13 TRBV25-1
TGTGCCAGCTCACCGTTTTTGGACACTGAAGCTTTATTT CASSPFLDTEALF . . TRBJ1-1 13 TRBV18
TGTGCCAGCAGTGAGCAAGCGGGAGGTCAAGAGACCCAGTACTTC CASSEQAGGQETQYF TRBD2 many TRBJ2-5 15 TRBV6-4
TGCAGTGCTAGAGCACTCGTGCGCGTTACGCAGTATTTT CSARALVRVTQYF . many TRBJ2-3 13 TRBV20-1
TGCAGTGCGCTTCCGTACTCAGGGGGGGCTCCGGTCTACGAGCAGTACTTC CSALPYSGGAPVYEQYF . . TRBJ2-7 17 TRBV20-1
TGCGCCAGCAGCCAAACGGAGCAGGTCCAAGAGACCCAGTACTTC CASSQTEQVQETQYF . many TRBJ2-5 15 TRBV4-3
TGCAGTGCCCCCCCTCCCCCTGCATGGACCCAGTACTTC CSAPPPPAWTQYF . many TRBJ2-5 13 TRBV20-1
TGTGCCAGCAGAGGGGTGGGCACAGATACGCAGTATTTT CASRGVGTDTQYF . many TRBJ2-3 13 TRBV7-2
TGTGCCAGCAGCTCTGGAAGAGGGAACACTGAAGCTTTCTTT CASSSGRGNTEAFF . few TRBJ1-1 14 TRBV5-5
TGTGCCAGTAGTATAAACAGACCAAATGAAAAACTGTTTTTT CASSINRPNEKLFF . . TRBJ1-4 14 TRBV19
TGTGCCAGCAGCTTGCAAGGGGAGGAGAATTCACCCCTCCACTTT CASSLQGEENSPLHF . few TRBJ1-6 15 TRBV11-1
TGTGCCAGCAGCTCGACCGGGACCTCCTACGAGCAGTACTTC CASSSTGTSYEQYF . . TRBJ2-7 14 TRBV7-9
TGTGCCAGCAGCTTAGCGCGACTAGCGGTAGATACGCAGTATTTT CASSLARLAVDTQYF TRBD2 many TRBJ2-3 15 TRBV7-2
TGTGCCAGCTCACCAGCGTTCGAGCTGAACACTGAAGCTTTCTTT CASSPAFELNTEAFF . many TRBJ1-1 15 TRBV18
TGCAGTGCCAACGGCCAGTCAATGAATAATTCACCCCTCCACTTT CSANGQSMNNSPLHF . . TRBJ1-6 15 TRBV20-1
TGTGCCAGCAGTGAAGGGGACTTCGGCATTCAGTACTTC CASSEGDFGIQYF . many TRBJ2-4 13 TRBV2
TGTGCCAGCAGTGCAGTGGCAGGGGATAATTCACCCCTCCACTTT CASSAVAGDNSPLHF . many TRBJ1-6 15 TRBV6-2/TRBV6-3
TGCAGTGCCTTCCCTCGGGGGGGTCACGAGCAGTACTTC CSAFPRGGHEQYF TRBD2 many TRBJ2-7 13 TRBV20-1
TGTGCCGGCAGGGGTGGGAATGAGCAGTTCTTC CAGRGGNEQFF . many TRBJ2-1 11 TRBV2
TGTGCCAGTACCCCCCGCGGACAGGGGTCCTCCTACGAGCAGTACTTC CASTPRGQGSSYEQYF TRBD1 few TRBJ2-7 16 TRBV19
TGTGCCAGCAGCCGACGACAGGGGATGAACACTGAAGCTTTCTTT CASSRRQGMNTEAFF TRBD1 many TRBJ1-1 15 TRBV7-9
TGTGCCAGCAGCACGACTAGCGGGGAAGAGACCCAGTACTTC CASSTTSGEETQYF TRBD2 many TRBJ2-5 14 TRBV4-2
TGCAGTGCTAGTTCGGCCGCTCTCACAGATACGCAGTATTTT CSASSAALTDTQYF . many TRBJ2-3 14 TRBV20-1